This T cell receptor beta chain appears in the sequencing data of a study of blood T cell repertoires in COVID-19. Looking at the study overall: COVID-19 samples collected from the United States, Italy and Spain covered acute and convalescent phases.

This clone has just a few counts. In the study's own analysis: Amplifying reference gene primers gave estimates of nucleated cell counts. Clones were sequenced by immunoSEQ multiplex PCR, and TCRdb holds only the in-frame ones, with some missing. V, J and clone size derive from that table, while D and trimming were established from the DNA sequence. The repertoire holds about 250,000 clones, 70% to 90% seen once, with about a sixth in the top ten. The sequenced sample consisted of PBMCs or T cells enriched from blood (not recorded which). This TCR was recovered from a man between 18 and 35 years old who had recovered from COVID-19.

The CDR3 nucleotides read TGTGCCAGCAGTGGGACAGGGGGCTATCAGCCCCAGCATTTT. Translation gives CASSGTGGYQPQHF. V and J are TRBV25-1 and TRBJ1-5; 11 positions match TRBD1. The CDR3 has 14 amino acids. The germline gives CDR1 MGHDK, CDR2 SYGVNS. V gave up 4 bases and J gave up 5 bases; unmatched junction bases: 1.